This T cell receptor (beta chain) emerged from a study of blood T cell repertoires in COVID-19 (dated by TCRdb to the early 2020s). About the investigation overall: Samples from collaborators originated in the United States, Italy and Spain and spanned both the acute and convalescent phases of COVID-19. The prospective study material was composed of cDNA or gDNA derived from T cells, B-cell-depleted T cells, or PBMCs. Subjects who had been exposed to COVID-19, were actively infected with it, or had recovered from it provided the deeply sampled blood TCRbeta repertoires that made up the dataset. The repertoires were released in a freely available public database intended as a resource for research on the immune response to SARS-CoV-2. The samples were drawn from two sources: the first 160 participants of the ongoing ImmuneRACE study, and some 1,300 subjects contributed by 6 global collaborators. Nearly every sample came with metadata listing a de-identified subject ID, COVID-19 status, age in years and sex. Where available, HLA class I and class II types were obtained from metadata supplied by the sample provider rather than from assay-based typing.

Trimming leaves V shorter by 3 bases and J shorter by 0 bases, with the junction holding 4 bases beyond the gene matches. The CDR3 contains 15 residues, cysteine and phenylalanine counted. Just the 45-base CDR3 DNA is kept, in frame starting at base 1. Based on the germline V gene, the CDR1 and CDR2 sequences are SGHRS and YFSETQ. General findings and caveats noted by the study authors: How much clinical and demographic metadata was included differed by source and by participant, and the metadata was provided uncurated.

TCRbeta CDR3 regions were amplified from genomic DNA using the immunoSEQ Assay, a bias-controlled multiplex PCR. Under the source paper's analysis protocol: The number of nucleated cells in each sample was estimated by amplification of reference gene primers within the assay. Sequence reads were collapsed and filtered to measure the absolute abundance of every unique TCRbeta CDR3 rearrangement. Productive Simpson clonality was computed per sample as the square root of Simpson's diversity index over productive rearrangements. TCRdb limited this immuneACCESS table to in-frame rearrangements with V and J called. A share of clones is missing; checked studies link under half to unresolved V genes, and the rest is unexplained. V and J calls and clone size are copied from that table; D and trimming were computed from the DNA. The sample yields 250,000 to 300,000 clones; around four fifths were counted once. The top ten hold less than 6% of the sample.

About this clone itself: Its antigen is currently not known. Within one base of it there is no much larger clone, and no base qualities were kept.

A second Seattle source provided samples from volunteer blood donors who had recovered from COVID-19. Collaborating institutions collected whole blood in K2EDTA tubes following their own protocols. For TCRbeta analysis, collaborator samples were shipped as frozen whole blood, as isolated PBMCs, or as DNA extracted from either sample type. This sequence was found in a man in his 60s who had recovered from COVID-19. Sequenced material: peripheral blood. Recombination linked TRBV5-1 to TRBJ2-7; 9 bases in the junction line up with TRBD1. The CDR3 has the sequence CASSSGTGSSYEQYF. The DNA reads TGCGCCAGCAGCTCAGGGACAGGGAGCTCCTACGAGCAGTACTTC.